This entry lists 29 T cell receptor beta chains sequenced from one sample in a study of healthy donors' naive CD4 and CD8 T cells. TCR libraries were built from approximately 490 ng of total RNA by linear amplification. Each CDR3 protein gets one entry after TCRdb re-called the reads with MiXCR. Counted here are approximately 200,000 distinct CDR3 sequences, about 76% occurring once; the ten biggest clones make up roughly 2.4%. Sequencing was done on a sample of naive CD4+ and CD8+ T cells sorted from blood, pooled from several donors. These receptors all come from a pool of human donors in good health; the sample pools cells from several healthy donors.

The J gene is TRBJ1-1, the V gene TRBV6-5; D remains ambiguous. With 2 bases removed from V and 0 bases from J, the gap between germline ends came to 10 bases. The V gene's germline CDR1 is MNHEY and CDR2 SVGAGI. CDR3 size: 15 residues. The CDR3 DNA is TGTGCCAGCAGTTACAGGCGACACATGAACACTGAAGCTTTCTTT. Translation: CASSYRRHMNTEAFF.

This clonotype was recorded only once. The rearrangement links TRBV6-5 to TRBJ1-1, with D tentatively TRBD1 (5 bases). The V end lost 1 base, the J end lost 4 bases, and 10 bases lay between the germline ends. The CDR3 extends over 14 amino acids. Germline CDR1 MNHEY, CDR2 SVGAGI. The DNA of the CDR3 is TGTGCCAGCAGTTACTGGGGCGGGTTCACTGAAGCTTTCTTT. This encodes CASSYWGGFTEAFF.

CDR3 bases: TGCGCCAGCAGCCAAGTATTAGTGGGCATGAACACTGAAGCTTTCTTT. Amino acid sequence: CASSQVLVGMNTEAFF. The J gene is TRBJ1-1, the V gene TRBV4-3; D is unresolved. The CDR3 has 16 amino acids. V was trimmed by 1 base and J by 0 bases, leaving 12 bases between them. Germline V CDR1 and CDR2: LGHNA, YSLEER.

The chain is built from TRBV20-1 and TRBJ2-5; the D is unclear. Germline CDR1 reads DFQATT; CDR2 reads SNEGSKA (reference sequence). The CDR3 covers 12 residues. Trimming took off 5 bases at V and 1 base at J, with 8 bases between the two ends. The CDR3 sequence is CSALAVQETQYF. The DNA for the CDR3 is TGCAGTGCTTTAGCTGTCCAAGAGACCCAGTACTTC.

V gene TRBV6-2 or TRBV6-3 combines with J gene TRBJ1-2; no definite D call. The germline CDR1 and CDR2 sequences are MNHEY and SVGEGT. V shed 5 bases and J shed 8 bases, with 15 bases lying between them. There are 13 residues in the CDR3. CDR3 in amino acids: CASSPTLGPGYTF. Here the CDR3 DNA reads TGTGCCAGCAGTCCAACCCTGGGTCCCGGCTACACCTTC.

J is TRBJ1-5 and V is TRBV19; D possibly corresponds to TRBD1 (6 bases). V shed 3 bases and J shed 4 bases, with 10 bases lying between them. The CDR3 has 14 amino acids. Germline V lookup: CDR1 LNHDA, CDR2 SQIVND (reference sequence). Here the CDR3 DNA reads TGTGCCAGTAGTATCCAGGGGCGAAATCAGCCCCAGCATTTT. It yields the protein CASSIQGRNQPQHF.

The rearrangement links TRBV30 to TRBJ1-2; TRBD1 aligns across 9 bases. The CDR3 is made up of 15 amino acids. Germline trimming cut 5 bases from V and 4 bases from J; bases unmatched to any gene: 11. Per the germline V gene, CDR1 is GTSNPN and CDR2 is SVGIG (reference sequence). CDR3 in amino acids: CAWLGDGTGLYGYTF. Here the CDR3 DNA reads TGTGCCTGGCTCGGGGACGGGACAGGGCTCTATGGCTACACCTTC. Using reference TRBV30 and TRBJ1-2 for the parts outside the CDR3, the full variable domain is SQTIHQWPATLVQPVGSPLSLECTVEGTSNPNLYWYRQAAGRGLQLLFYSVGIGQISSEVPQNLSASRPQDRQFILSSKKLLLSDSGFYLCAWLGDGTGLYGYTFGSGTRLTVV.

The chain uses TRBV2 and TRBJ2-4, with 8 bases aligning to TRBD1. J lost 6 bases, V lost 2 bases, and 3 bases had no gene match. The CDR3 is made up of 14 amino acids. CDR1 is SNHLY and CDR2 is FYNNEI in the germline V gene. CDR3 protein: CASSEQGALNIQYF. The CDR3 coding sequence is TGTGCCAGCAGTGAACAGGGGGCCCTAAACATTCAGTACTTC.

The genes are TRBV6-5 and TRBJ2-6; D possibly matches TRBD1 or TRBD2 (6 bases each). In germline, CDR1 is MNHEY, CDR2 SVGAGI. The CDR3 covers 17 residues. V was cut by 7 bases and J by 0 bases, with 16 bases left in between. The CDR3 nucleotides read TGTGCCAGCATGTTCGGGGGCGTTAACTCTGGGGCCAACGTCCTGACTTTC. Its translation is CASMFGGVNSGANVLTF.

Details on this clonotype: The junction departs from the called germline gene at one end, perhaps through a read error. The CDR3 region is CASSYGWASEANVLTF. In DNA, the CDR3 is TGTGCCAGCAGTTACGGGTGGGCCTCTGAGGCCAACGTCCTGACTTTC. The J gene is TRBJ2-6, the V gene TRBV6-6; D gene ambiguous. Germline V gene lookup returns CDR1 MNHNY and CDR2 SVGAGI (reference sequence). The CDR3 length is 16 residues.

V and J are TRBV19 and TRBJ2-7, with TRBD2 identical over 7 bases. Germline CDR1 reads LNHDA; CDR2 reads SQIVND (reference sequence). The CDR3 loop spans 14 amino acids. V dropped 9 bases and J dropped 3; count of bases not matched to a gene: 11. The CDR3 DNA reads TGTGCCAGCAGTTCAGGGACTATTGACTACGAGCAGTACTTC. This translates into CASSSGTIDYEQYF. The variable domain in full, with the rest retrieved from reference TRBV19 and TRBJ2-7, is DGGITQSPKYLFRKEGQNVTLSCEQNLNHDAMYWYRQDPGQGLRLIYYSQIVNDFQKGDIAEGYSVSREKKESFPLTVTSAQKNPTAFYLCASSSGTIDYEQYFGPGTRLTVT.

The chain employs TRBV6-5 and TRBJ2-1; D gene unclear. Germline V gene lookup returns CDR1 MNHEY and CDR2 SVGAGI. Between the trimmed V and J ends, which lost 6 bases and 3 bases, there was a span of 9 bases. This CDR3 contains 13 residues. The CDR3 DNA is TGTGCCAGCAGCCGCCGACGCTACAATGAGCAGTTCTTC. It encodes CASSRRRYNEQFF.

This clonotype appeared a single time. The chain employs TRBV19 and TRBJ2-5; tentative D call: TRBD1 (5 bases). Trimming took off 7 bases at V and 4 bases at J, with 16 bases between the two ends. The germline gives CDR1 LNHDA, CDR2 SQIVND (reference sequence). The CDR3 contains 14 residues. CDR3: CASKVQGLGETQYF. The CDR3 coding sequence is TGTGCCAGTAAAGTCCAGGGATTAGGAGAGACCCAGTACTTC. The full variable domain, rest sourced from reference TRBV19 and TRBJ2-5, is DGGITQSPKYLFRKEGQNVTLSCEQNLNHDAMYWYRQDPGQGLRLIYYSQIVNDFQKGDIAEGYSVSREKKESFPLTVTSAQKNPTAFYLCASKVQGLGETQYFGPGTRLLVL.

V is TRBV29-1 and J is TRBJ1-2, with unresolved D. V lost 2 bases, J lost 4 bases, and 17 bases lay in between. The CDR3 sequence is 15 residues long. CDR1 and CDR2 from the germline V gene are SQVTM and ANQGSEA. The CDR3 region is CSVEFKPVKVYGYTF. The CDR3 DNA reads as TGCAGCGTTGAATTTAAGCCTGTGAAGGTCTATGGCTACACCTTC.

CDR3 in amino acids: CASSIDQVAGGLNEQFF. The CDR3 coding sequence is TGTGCCAGTAGTATAGATCAAGTAGCGGGAGGCCTTAATGAGCAGTTCTTC. This chain links TRBV19 with TRBJ2-1; 10 bases align to TRBD2. With 0 bases clipped from V and 7 bases from J, the junction kept 9 bases outside the gene matches. The CDR3 totals 17 residues. CDR1 is LNHDA and CDR2 is SQIVND in the germline V gene (reference sequence).

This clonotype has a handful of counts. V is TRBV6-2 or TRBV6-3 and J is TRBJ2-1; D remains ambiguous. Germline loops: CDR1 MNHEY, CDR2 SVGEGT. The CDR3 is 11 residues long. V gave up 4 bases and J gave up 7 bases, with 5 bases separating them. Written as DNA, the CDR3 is TGTGCCAGCAGTTGGATTAATGAGCAGTTCTTC. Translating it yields CASSWINEQFF.

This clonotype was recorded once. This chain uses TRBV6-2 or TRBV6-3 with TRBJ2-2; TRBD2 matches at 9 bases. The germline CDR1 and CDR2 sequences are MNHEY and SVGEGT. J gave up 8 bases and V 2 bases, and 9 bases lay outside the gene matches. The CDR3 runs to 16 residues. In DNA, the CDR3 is TGTGCCAGCAGTTACGTGTCTAGCGGGATGTCGGGGGAGCTGTTTTTT. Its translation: CASSYVSSGMSGELFF.

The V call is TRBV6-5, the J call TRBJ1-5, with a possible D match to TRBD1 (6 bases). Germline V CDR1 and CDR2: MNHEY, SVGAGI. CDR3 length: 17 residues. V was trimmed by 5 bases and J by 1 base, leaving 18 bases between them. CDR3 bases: TGTGCCAGCAGTCCTATTATGACAGGTCCCAGCAATCAGCCCCAGCATTTT. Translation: CASSPIMTGPSNQPQHF.

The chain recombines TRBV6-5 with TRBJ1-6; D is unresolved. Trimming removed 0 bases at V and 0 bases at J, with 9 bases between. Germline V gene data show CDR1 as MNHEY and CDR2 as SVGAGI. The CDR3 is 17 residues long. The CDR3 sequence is CASSYSRLSSYNSPLHF. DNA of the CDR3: TGTGCCAGCAGTTACTCGAGACTTAGCTCCTATAATTCACCCCTCCACTTT.

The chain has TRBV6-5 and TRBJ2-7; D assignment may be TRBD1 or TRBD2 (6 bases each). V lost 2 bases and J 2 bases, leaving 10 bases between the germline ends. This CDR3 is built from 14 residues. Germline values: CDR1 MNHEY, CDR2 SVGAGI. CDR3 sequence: CASSYGGTPYEQYF. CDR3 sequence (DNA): TGTGCCAGCAGTTACGGGGGGACACCCTACGAGCAGTACTTC.

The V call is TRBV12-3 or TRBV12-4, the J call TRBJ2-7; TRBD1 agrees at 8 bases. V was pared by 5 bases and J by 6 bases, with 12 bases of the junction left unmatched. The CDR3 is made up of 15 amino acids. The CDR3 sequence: CASSPEGGQEIEQYF. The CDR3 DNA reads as TGTGCCAGCAGTCCGGAGGGGGGACAGGAGATCGAGCAGTACTTC.

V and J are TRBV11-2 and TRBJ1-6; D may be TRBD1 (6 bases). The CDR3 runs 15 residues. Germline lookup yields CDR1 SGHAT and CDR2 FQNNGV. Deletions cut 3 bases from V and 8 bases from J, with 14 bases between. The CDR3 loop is CASSLSRGRDSPLHF. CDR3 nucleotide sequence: TGTGCCAGCAGCTTGTCAAGGGGGAGGGATTCACCCCTCCACTTT.

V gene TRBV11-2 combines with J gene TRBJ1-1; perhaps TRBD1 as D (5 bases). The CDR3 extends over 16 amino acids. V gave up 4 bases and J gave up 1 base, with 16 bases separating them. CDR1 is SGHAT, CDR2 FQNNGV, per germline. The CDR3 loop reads CASSSWGQGRNTEAFF. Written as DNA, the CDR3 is TGTGCCAGCAGCTCGTGGGGCCAGGGACGGAACACTGAAGCTTTCTTT. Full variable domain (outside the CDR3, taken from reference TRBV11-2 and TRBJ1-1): EAGVAQSPRYKIIEKRQSVAFWCNPISGHATLYWYQQILGQGPKLLIQFQNNGVVDDSQLPKDRFSAERLKGVDSTLKIQPAKLEDSAVYLCASSSWGQGRNTEAFFGQGTRLTVV.

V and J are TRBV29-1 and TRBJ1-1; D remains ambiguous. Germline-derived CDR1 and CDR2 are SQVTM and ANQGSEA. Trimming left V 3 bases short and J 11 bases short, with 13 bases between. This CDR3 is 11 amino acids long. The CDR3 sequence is CSVDEAGYAFF. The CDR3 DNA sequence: TGCAGCGTTGATGAGGCAGGTTACGCTTTCTTT.

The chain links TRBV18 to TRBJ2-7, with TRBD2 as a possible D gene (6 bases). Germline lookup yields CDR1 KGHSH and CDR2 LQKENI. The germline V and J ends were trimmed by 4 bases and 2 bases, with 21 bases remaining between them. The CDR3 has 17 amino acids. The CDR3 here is CASSQIFASDPTYEQYF. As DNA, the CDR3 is TGTGCCAGCTCACAGATCTTCGCTAGCGATCCCACCTACGAGCAGTACTTC.

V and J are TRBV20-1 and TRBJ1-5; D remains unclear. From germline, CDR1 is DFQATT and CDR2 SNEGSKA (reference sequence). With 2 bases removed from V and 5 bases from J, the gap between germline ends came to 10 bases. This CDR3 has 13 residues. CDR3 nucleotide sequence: TGCAGTGCTAGATACGGGAGGGATCAGCCCCAGCATTTT. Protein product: CSARYGRDQPQHF.

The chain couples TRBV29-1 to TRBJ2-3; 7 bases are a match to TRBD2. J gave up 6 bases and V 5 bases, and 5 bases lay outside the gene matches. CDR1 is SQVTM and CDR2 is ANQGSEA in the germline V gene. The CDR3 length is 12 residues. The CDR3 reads CSVSSSGDTQYF. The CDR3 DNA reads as TGCAGCGTTTCGTCTAGCGGTGATACGCAGTATTTT.

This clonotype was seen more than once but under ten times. The CDR3 DNA is TGTGCCAGCAGTTTAAGGGGACCCCTCCACTTT. Amino acids: CASSLRGPLHF. The V call is TRBV12-3 or TRBV12-4, the J call TRBJ1-6, with TRBD1 as a possible D gene (5 bases). Deletions cut 2 bases from V and 12 bases from J, with 5 bases between. The CDR3 is made up of 11 amino acids.

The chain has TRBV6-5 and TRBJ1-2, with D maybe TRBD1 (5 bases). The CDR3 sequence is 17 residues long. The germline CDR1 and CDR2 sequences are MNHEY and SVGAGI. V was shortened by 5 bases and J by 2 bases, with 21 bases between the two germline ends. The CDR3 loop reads CASSPKAGVGGNYGYTF. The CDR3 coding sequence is TGTGCCAGCAGTCCGAAGGCGGGGGTTGGAGGAAACTATGGCTACACCTTC.